The rows below give T cell receptor beta chains drawn from one sample of a study of CD8+CD57+ T cells in acquired aplastic anemia. One entry per CDR3 protein, called by TCRdb with MiXCR from the reads. The table shows some 290,000 distinct CDR3 sequences, with around 60% occurring only once. What was sequenced was sorted CD4+, CD8+, or CD8+CD57+ T cells (not recorded which) from PBMCs. The receptors derive from a human donor with severe aplastic anemia or a healthy control (not recorded which). CDR3s include the opening cysteine and the closing phenylalanine or tryptophan. D genes are given only for firm matches. Part of the rows lack a size; the others show once, few, many or a class for expanded clones.

CDR3 DNA	CDR3 protein	clone size	D gene	V gene	J gene
TGCGCCAGCAGCTTGGGCGGGGCGGGCAATCAGCCCCAGCATTTT	CASSLGGAGNQPQHF	many	NA	TRBV5-1	TRBJ1-5
TGTGCCAGCAGTCCGACGGAGGATCAGCCCCAGCATTTT	CASSPTEDQPQHF	NA	NA	TRBV7-3	TRBJ1-5
TGTGCCAGCTCCGGACTAGCGGGAGGCTACGAGCAGTACTTC	CASSGLAGGYEQYF	many	TRBD2	TRBV14	TRBJ2-7
TGTGCCACCAGTGATTTTGACCACAATGAGCAGTTCTTC	CATSDFDHNEQFF	NA	NA	TRBV24-1	TRBJ2-1
TGTGCCACCAGTGATTTTGGGGGGACCCAGTACTTC	CATSDFGGTQYF	NA	NA	TRBV24-1	TRBJ2-5
TGCGCCAGCAAGAATTCCCGGACAGGAGAAGCTTTCTTT	CASKNSRTGEAFF	NA	TRBD1	TRBV10-2	TRBJ1-1
TGCAGTGCTAAAAAGGGAGGGACTGAAGCTTTCTTT	CSAKKGGTEAFF	few	NA	TRBV20-1	TRBJ1-1
TGTGCCAGCAGCTTAGTAGTCCCCGGGGAGCTGTTTTTT	CASSLVVPGELFF	once	NA	TRBV7-9	TRBJ2-2
TGTGCCAGCAGTTTTCGACTAGACCCCTACGAGCAGTACTTC	CASSFRLDPYEQYF	NA	NA	TRBV12-3/TRBV12-4	TRBJ2-7
TGTGCCAGCAGGATGATGGGGAGCGGAAACACCATATATTTT	CASRMMGSGNTIYF	NA	NA	TRBV6-5	TRBJ1-3
TGTGCCAGTAGTCCCCAGGTCGGGGATGAAAAACTGTTTTTT	CASSPQVGDEKLFF	NA	NA	TRBV19	TRBJ1-4
TGTGCCAGCAGCGTAGTGGACGCCGGGGAGCTGTTTTTT	CASSVVDAGELFF	NA	NA	TRBV9	TRBJ2-2
TGTGCCACCAGCAGAGGACCGCAGAGACCCCTCCACTTT	CATSRGPQRPLHF	once	NA	TRBV15	TRBJ1-6
TGTGCCAGCAGCTTAGTTTCTAGCGGGGGGTCCGAGCAGTACTTC	CASSLVSSGGSEQYF	once	TRBD2	TRBV7-9	TRBJ2-7
TGTGCCAGCAGCTTAGAGGTAGCGGCCTACGAGCAGTACTTC	CASSLEVAAYEQYF	NA	NA	TRBV7-6	TRBJ2-7
TGTGCCAGCAGACGAGCGACAGGGGGCACTGAAGCTTTCTTT	CASRRATGGTEAFF	NA	TRBD1	TRBV6-5	TRBJ1-1
TGTGCCAGCAGCTTACGTCAGTTCGCGGGAACGACCTACAATGAGCAGTTCTTC	CASSLRQFAGTTYNEQFF	NA	NA	TRBV7-9	TRBJ2-1
TGTGCCAGCACAGGGGGCGGTGATACGCAGTATTTT	CASTGGGDTQYF	NA	TRBD1	TRBV7-8	TRBJ2-3
TGTGCCAGCAGCCCCCCCTCGGGACTTAGCACAGATACGCAGTATTTT	CASSPPSGLSTDTQYF	NA	NA	TRBV5-1	TRBJ2-3
TGTGCCAGCAGCCTTACAGGGACGAAGAATCAGCCCCAGCATTTT	CASSLTGTKNQPQHF	NA	NA	TRBV9	TRBJ1-5
TGTGCCAGCAGCCCCAGCCTTGGAAGGATTAACACTGAAGCTTTCTTT	CASSPSLGRINTEAFF	few	NA	TRBV7-2	TRBJ1-1
TGTGCCAGCAGCCCCCCGGTGGGCTACGAGCAGTACTTC	CASSPPVGYEQYF	NA	NA	TRBV7-9	TRBJ2-7
TGTGCCAGCAGTACTGATATCTATGGCTACACCTTC	CASSTDIYGYTF	NA	NA	TRBV25-1	TRBJ1-2
TGCGCCAGCAGCGTGGGGGCAGGGGCTACTAATGAAAAACTGTTTTTT	CASSVGAGATNEKLFF	NA	NA	TRBV5-1	TRBJ1-4
TGTGCCAGCAGTTTCGGACAAATTTTTTATGGCTACACCTTC	CASSFGQIFYGYTF	many	NA	TRBV7-9	TRBJ1-2
TGTGCCAGCAGCCAGACAGTGAACACCGGGGAGCTGTTTTTT	CASSQTVNTGELFF	NA	NA	TRBV7-6	TRBJ2-2
TGTGCCAGCAGTGGGGGACTAGCCCTTTCCTACGAGCAGTACTTC	CASSGGLALSYEQYF	NA	TRBD2	TRBV2	TRBJ2-7
TGTGCCAGCAGCTTACGGACTAGCGGGGGGGCAGGTGAGACCCAGTACTTC	CASSLRTSGGAGETQYF	few	TRBD2	TRBV7-6	TRBJ2-5
TGTGCCAGCAGTCCTCCTCGAATAGGTGGTTGGACTGAAGCTTTCTTT	CASSPPRIGGWTEAFF	many	NA	TRBV12-3/TRBV12-4	TRBJ1-1
TGCGCCAGCAGCACATTGACAGGGGAGTACGAGCAGTACTTC	CASSTLTGEYEQYF	few	TRBD1	TRBV5-1	TRBJ2-7
TGTGCCAGCAGCCCTACCACAGGTCCCTACAAGCAGTACTTC	CASSPTTGPYKQYF	NA	NA	TRBV7-8	TRBJ2-7
TGTGCCAGCAGATTGGACCGGGAATACAATGAGCAATTCTTC	CASRLDREYNEQFF	NA	NA	TRBV10-3	TRBJ2-1
TGTGCCAGCAGTGAGAGCGGGGATCAAGAGACCCAGTACTTC	CASSESGDQETQYF	NA	TRBD2	TRBV2	TRBJ2-5
TGTGCCAGCAGTTACTCGTCCCTAGCGGGAGGCGAGCAGTACTTC	CASSYSSLAGGEQYF	NA	TRBD2	TRBV6-5	TRBJ2-7
TGTGCCACCAGCAGAGATTTGGGTATTAGCAATGAGCAGTTCTTC	CATSRDLGISNEQFF	NA	NA	TRBV15	TRBJ2-1
TGTGCCAGCAGCTTAACGGGCCGTCTAGCGGGGCAAGAGACCCAGTACTTC	CASSLTGRLAGQETQYF	NA	TRBD2	TRBV7-3	TRBJ2-5
TGCAGCGTTGAAAAGGGGGGCATGGAGACCCAGTACTTC	CSVEKGGMETQYF	many	NA	TRBV29-1	TRBJ2-5
TGCGCCAGCAGCTTAGGACGGATTGAATCACCCCTCCACTTT	CASSLGRIESPLHF	many	NA	TRBV5-1	TRBJ1-6
TGCGCCAGCAGCCATGGGACAGGGGGCGGCGAGCAGTACTTC	CASSHGTGGGEQYF	NA	TRBD1	TRBV5-1	TRBJ2-7
TGCAGTGCTAGCTCCCCGGTCTCTGGAAACACCATATATTTT	CSASSPVSGNTIYF	NA	NA	TRBV20-1	TRBJ1-3
TGTGCCAGCAGCATCCGGGCCGAGCAGTACTTC	CASSIRAEQYF	NA	NA	TRBV7-9	TRBJ2-7
TGTGCCAGCAGCGTAGGCGGTCCCCCCTACGAGCAGTACTTC	CASSVGGPPYEQYF	NA	NA	TRBV9	TRBJ2-7
TGTGCCAGCAGCCCTTACCCGACAAGGGGCTCGAACACTGAAGCTTTCTTT	CASSPYPTRGSNTEAFF	many	NA	TRBV7-6	TRBJ1-1
TGCAGTGCCCGGATGACCGGGACAAGATACGAGCAGTACTTC	CSARMTGTRYEQYF	many	NA	TRBV20-1	TRBJ2-7
TGTGCCAGCAGCTTAACAGCGGGGTCCTACAATGAGCAGTTCTTC	CASSLTAGSYNEQFF	NA	TRBD2	TRBV7-3	TRBJ2-1
TGCGCCAGCAGCTTGGGCAGGGCCGGGGCCAACGTCCTGACTTTC	CASSLGRAGANVLTF	NA	NA	TRBV5-1	TRBJ2-6
TGTGCCAGCAGCGTAGGGGGACAGGGACTTCGGAACACTGAAGCTTTCTTT	CASSVGGQGLRNTEAFF	NA	TRBD1	TRBV9	TRBJ1-1
TGTGCCAGCAGTGTACAGGGGACCCGGGAGCTGTTTTTT	CASSVQGTRELFF	many	TRBD1	TRBV6-1	TRBJ2-2
TGTGCCAGCAGCCTGGCGGCAGGGAGTGGCTACACCTTC	CASSLAAGSGYTF	NA	NA	TRBV4-2	TRBJ1-2
TGCAGCAAGACAGGGGGCGGAGGCACTGAAGCTTTCTTT	CSKTGGGGTEAFF	NA	TRBD1	TRBV20-1	TRBJ1-1
TGCAGTGCTAGGTCGGACAGGGGTGAGACCCAGTACTTC	CSARSDRGETQYF	few	TRBD1	TRBV20-1	TRBJ2-5
TGTGCCACCAGCAGGACAGGGGTTGGAGCTAACTATGGCTACACCTTC	CATSRTGVGANYGYTF	NA	TRBD1	TRBV15	TRBJ1-2
TGTGCCAGCAGCCCCGGGGGGGCAGCGACTGAAGCTTTCTTT	CASSPGGAATEAFF	many	NA	TRBV7-2	TRBJ1-1
TGTGCCAGCAGCTTAACGGGGCTTAGCTACGAGCAGTACTTC	CASSLTGLSYEQYF	few	NA	TRBV7-9	TRBJ2-7
TGTGCCAGCAGCCTAGACTATGAGCAGTTCTTC	CASSLDYEQFF	NA	NA	TRBV7-9	TRBJ2-1